This paragraph reports one T cell receptor (beta chain). In this sample, this clone turned up a few times. The clone's antigen remains unknown. No per-base quality is available; no much larger clone lies one base away. V and J are truncated by 1 base and 3 bases respectively, leaving an intervening sequence of 7 bases. The CDR3 contains 13 residues, cysteine and phenylalanine counted. The kept DNA is CDR3 alone, 39 bases in frame from the first base. For CDR1 and CDR2, the germline V gene lists SGHTA and FQGTGA. The data stem from a study of beta chain features in type 1 diabetes (dated by TCRdb to between 2018 and 2020). For context, the study as a whole: Patients and healthy donors did not differ in mean age, gender distribution, total cell number or subset yield. A total of some 100,000,000 sorted cells were examined across all samples, and the number of cells per subset was strongly correlated with RNA yield. Whereas all 28 donors provided naive and central memory subsets, regulatory and stem cell-like memory subsets were isolated from just 8 patients and about 8 healthy donors. In the study, TCRB repertoires of sorted circulating CD4+ T cell subsets from recently diagnosed type 1 diabetes patients were compared with those of matched healthy donors. Study-wide conclusions, independent of this receptor: At VDJ recombination sites, patients with type 1 diabetes made fewer insertions and deleted more nucleotides, a pattern implying thymic rearrangement abnormalities. A moderate but significant shortening of TCRB CDR3 length was observed in type 1 diabetes patients in all four CD4+ subsets. Only small numbers of individuals were included in the HLA sub-analyses, which left unresolved whether HLA type had any influence on TCRB rearrangement. Naive, central memory and regulatory TCRB repertoires appeared to be more alike among patients than among healthy donors. Because cDNA rather than genomic DNA was sequenced, highly expressing activated cells could have been over-represented, although no difference in activation and CD3 levels was found between groups. PCR might favor shorter templates, but patient and control samples were amplified and corrected together, so any skew would affect both groups equally.

Each donor gave one peripheral blood draw, averaging roughly 100 mL, which was collected into heparinised tubes. Naive, central memory, regulatory and stem cell-like memory CD4+ T cells were sorted on a BD FACSAria II using a panel including CD45RO, CCR7, CD25, CD127, CD95 and CD27. Purity was above 95% for every sorted population. Right away, PBMCs were isolated by Lymphoprep density gradient centrifugation and were stained directly, with no culture step. So that batch effects would be minimized, each experiment stained and sorted samples in pairs, pairing one healthy donor with one patient. All of the isolated RNA was reverse transcribed with the High Capacity cDNA Reverse Transcription Kit, so expressed TCRB transcripts were sequenced. Naive, central memory and regulatory T cell samples underwent deep immunoSEQ sequencing, averaging roughly 3.3 million total reads per sample. Sorted cells were lysed in RLT buffer, and RNA was extracted using DNase-treated RNeasy Micro or Mini kits according to cell number. To prevent cross-contamination, each cell subset was processed individually, whereas patient and healthy donor samples were processed jointly. TCRB sequences were amplified from cDNA with the immunoSEQ multiplex PCR, producing 87-bp fragments spanning the CDR3 region. Amplicons were sequenced on the Illumina HiSeq platform. On the study's bioinformatics: Synthetic template baselines were used to correct PCR bias computationally, reads within Hamming distance 2 were collapsed, and singletons that could not be merged were discarded. Reads were aligned against IMGT to assign V, D and J genes, CDR3 length and insertions or deletions at six rearrangement sites. Within each subset, clonotype counts were normalized to sorted cell number, after which true diversity and Gini coefficients were computed with the tcR R package. Repertoire sharing was quantified using the overlap coefficient calculated on TCRB nucleotide sequences. This immuneACCESS table, as held by TCRdb, lists in-frame sequences with V and J called but not all clones. Of the missing ones, under half trace to an unresolved V gene in checked studies; the others have no known cause. That table is the source of V, J and clone size, and D and trimming were worked out from the DNA. A total of some 370,000 clones appear in this sample, roughly a tenth of them only once. 0.6% of the sample is in the top ten clones.

This sequence was found in a man aged 25 to 40 with type 1 diabetes. The chain couples TRBV7-3 to TRBJ2-7; there is no confident call for the D gene. The source material was central memory CD4+ T cells from blood. The bases are TGTGCCAGCAGCTTAAATAGTTTCTACGAGCAGTACTTC. Translated, this is CASSLNSFYEQYF.